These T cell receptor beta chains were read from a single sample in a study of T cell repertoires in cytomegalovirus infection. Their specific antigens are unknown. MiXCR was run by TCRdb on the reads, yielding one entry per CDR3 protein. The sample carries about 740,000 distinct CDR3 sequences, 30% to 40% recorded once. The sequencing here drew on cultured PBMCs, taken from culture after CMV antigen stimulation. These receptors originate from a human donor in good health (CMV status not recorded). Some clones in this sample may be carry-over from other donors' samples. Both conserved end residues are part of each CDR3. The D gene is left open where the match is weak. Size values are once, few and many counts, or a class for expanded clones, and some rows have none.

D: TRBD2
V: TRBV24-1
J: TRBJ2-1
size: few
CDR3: CATSDLRTSGEGNEQFF
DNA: TGTGCCACCAGTGATTTACGGACTAGCGGGGAAGGCAATGAGCAGTTCTTC

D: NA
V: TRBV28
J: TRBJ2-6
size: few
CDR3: CASSDSSGANVLTF
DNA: TGTGCCAGCAGTGACAGCTCTGGGGCCAACGTCCTGACTTTC

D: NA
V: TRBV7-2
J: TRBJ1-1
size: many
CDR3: CASSAGRANTEAFF
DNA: TGTGCCAGCAGCGCAGGGAGGGCGAACACTGAAGCTTTCTTT

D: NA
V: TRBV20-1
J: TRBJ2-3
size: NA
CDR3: CSATKGEGTDTQYF
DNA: TGCAGTGCTACCAAGGGGGAGGGGACAGATACGCAGTATTTT

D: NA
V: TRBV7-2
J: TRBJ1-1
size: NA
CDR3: CASSLAAGLEAFF
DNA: TGTGCCAGCAGCTTAGCGGCTGGGTTGGAAGCTTTCTTT

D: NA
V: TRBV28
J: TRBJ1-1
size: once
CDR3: CASSLGARRLGPEAFF
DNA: TGTGCCAGCAGTTTAGGAGCCCGGAGGTTGGGCCCTGAAGCTTTCTTT

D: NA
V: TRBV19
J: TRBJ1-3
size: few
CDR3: CAAARGLPGNTIYF
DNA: TGTGCCGCGGCCCGGGGACTGCCGGGAAACACCATATATTTT

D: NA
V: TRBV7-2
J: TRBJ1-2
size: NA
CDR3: CASSRIGGPYGYTF
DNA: TGTGCCAGCAGCCGCATCGGGGGCCCCTATGGCTACACCTTC

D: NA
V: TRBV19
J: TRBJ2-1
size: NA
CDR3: CASSIEVLNEQFF
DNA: TGTGCCAGTAGTATAGAAGTACTCAATGAGCAGTTCTTC

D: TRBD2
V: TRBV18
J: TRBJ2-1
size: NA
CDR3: CASSPTGLAANEQFF
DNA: TGTGCCAGCTCACCCACCGGTCTAGCGGCCAATGAGCAGTTCTTC

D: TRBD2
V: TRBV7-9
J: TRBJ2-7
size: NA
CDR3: CASSPAGGEQYF
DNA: TGTGCCAGCAGCCCAGCGGGGGGCGAGCAGTACTTC

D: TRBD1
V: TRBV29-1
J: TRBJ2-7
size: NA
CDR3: CSAGTGSSYEQYF
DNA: TGCAGCGCCGGGACAGGGTCGTCCTACGAGCAGTACTTC

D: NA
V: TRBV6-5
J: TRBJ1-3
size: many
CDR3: CASSYAGSSGNTIYF
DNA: TGTGCCAGCAGTTACGCAGGTAGCTCTGGAAACACCATATATTTT

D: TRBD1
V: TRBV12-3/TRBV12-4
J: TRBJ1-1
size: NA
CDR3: CASSRDRQAFF
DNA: TGTGCCAGCAGCCGGGACAGGCAAGCTTTCTTT

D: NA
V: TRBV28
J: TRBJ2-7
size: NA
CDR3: CASRGTSLASYEQYF
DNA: TGTGCCAGCAGAGGGACATCTTTAGCTTCCTACGAGCAGTACTTC

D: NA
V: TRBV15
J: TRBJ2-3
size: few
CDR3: CATSRDPLTTPVGQYF
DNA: TGTGCCACCAGCAGAGATCCTCTTACTACGCCGGTGGGGCAGTATTTT

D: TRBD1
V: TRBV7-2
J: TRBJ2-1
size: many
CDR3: CASSPDRGTYNEQFF
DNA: TGTGCCAGCAGCCCAGACAGGGGCACCTACAATGAGCAGTTCTTC

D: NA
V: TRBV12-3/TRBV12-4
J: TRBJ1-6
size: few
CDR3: CASSFGSSPLHF
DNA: TGTGCCAGCAGTTTCGGGAGTTCACCCCTCCACTTT

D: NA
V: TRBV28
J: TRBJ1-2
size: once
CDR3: CASTLGGLHYGYTF
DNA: TGTGCCAGCACCTTAGGGGGATTGCACTATGGCTACACCTTC

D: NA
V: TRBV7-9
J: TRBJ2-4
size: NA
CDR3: CASSLPGRLAKNIQYF
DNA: TGTGCCAGCAGCTTACCGGGCAGGCTAGCCAAAAACATTCAGTACTTC

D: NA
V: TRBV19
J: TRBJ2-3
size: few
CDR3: CASSMIRGKTSASTDTQYF
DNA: TGTGCCAGTAGTATGATTCGCGGGAAAACCAGTGCTAGCACAGATACGCAGTATTTT

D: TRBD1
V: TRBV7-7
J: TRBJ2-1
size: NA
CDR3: CASSRTGVDEQFF
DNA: TGTGCCAGCAGCCGGACAGGGGTGGATGAGCAGTTCTTC

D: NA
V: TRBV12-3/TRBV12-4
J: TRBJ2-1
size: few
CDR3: CASTLHSKRVAEQFF
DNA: TGTGCCAGCACCCTCCACTCTAAGAGGGTCGCTGAGCAGTTCTTC

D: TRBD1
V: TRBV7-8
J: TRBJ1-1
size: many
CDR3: CASSLLRGRIGNTEAFF
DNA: TGTGCCAGCAGCTTATTAAGGGGGCGCATCGGAAACACTGAAGCTTTCTTT

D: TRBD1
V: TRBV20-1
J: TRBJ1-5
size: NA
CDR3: CSARDPGQGDQPQHF
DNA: TGCAGTGCTAGAGACCCCGGACAGGGAGATCAGCCCCAGCATTTT

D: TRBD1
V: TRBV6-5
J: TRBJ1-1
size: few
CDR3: CASSYGRGLNTEAFF
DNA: TGTGCCAGCAGTTACGGCAGGGGGTTGAACACTGAAGCTTTCTTT

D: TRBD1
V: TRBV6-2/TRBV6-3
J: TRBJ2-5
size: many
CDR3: CASSSTGLETQYF
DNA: TGTGCCAGCAGTTCGACAGGGCTGGAGACCCAGTACTTC

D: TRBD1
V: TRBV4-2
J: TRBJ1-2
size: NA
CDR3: CASSQQDRGEDGYTF
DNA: TGTGCCAGCAGCCAACAAGACAGGGGTGAGGATGGCTACACCTTC

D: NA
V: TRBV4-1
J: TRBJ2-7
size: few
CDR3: CASSQGIGYEQYF
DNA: TGCGCCAGCAGCCAGGGAATCGGCTACGAGCAGTACTTC

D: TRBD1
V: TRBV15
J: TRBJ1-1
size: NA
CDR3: CATSLTGGATEAFF
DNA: TGTGCCACCAGCTTGACAGGGGGCGCGACTGAAGCTTTCTTT

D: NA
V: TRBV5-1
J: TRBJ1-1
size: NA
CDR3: CASSFGGSEAFF
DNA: TGCGCCAGCAGCTTTGGAGGGTCTGAAGCTTTCTTT

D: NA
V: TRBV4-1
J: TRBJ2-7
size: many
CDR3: CASSHPLALAGAHLSYEQYF
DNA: TGCGCCAGCAGCCACCCCCTCGCATTGGCGGGGGCACACCTCTCCTACGAGCAGTACTTC

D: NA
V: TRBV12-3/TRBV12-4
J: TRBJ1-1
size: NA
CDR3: CASRFGDFTEAFF
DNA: TGTGCCAGCCGGTTCGGGGATTTCACTGAAGCTTTCTTT

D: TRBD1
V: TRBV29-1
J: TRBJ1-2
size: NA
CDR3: CSVDRQGSYTF
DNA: TGCAGCGTTGACCGACAGGGGAGCTACACCTTC

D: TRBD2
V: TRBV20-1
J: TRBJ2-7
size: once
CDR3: CSAAAAGEQYF
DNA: TGCAGTGCTGCGGCAGCGGGGGAGCAGTACTTC

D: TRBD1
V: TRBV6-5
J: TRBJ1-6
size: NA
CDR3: CASSQNRGRFYSGASPLHF
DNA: TGTGCCAGCAGTCAAAACAGGGGGAGATTTTACAGTGGGGCTTCACCCCTCCACTTT

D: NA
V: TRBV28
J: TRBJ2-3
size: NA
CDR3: CASSPLGSVDTQYF
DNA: TGTGCCAGCAGTCCCCTCGGGTCCGTAGATACGCAGTATTTT

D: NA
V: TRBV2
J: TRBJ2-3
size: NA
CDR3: CASSGGGGRGTDTQYF
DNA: TGTGCCAGCAGTGGTGGGGGGGGCCGGGGCACAGATACGCAGTATTTT

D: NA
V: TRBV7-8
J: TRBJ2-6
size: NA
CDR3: CASSRDFSGANVLTF
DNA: TGTGCCAGCAGCAGAGATTTCTCTGGGGCCAACGTCCTGACTTTC

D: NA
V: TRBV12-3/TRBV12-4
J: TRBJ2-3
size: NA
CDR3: CASSLQAGGDTQYF
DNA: TGTGCCAGCAGTTTACAGGCCGGCGGGGATACGCAGTATTTT

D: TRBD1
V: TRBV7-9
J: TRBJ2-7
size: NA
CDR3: CASSPRDRETWEQYF
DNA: TGTGCCAGCAGCCCCCGGGACAGGGAAACGTGGGAGCAGTACTTC

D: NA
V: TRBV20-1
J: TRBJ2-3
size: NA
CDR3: CSARFSGLPQYF
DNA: TGCAGTGCTAGATTTTCCGGACTCCCGCAGTATTTT

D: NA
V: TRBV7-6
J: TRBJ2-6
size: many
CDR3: CASSLRGLGSGANVLTF
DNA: TGTGCCAGCAGCTTACGTGGATTGGGGTCTGGGGCCAACGTCCTGACTTTC

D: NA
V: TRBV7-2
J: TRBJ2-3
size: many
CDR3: CASSLLLSTDTQYF
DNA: TGTGCCAGCAGCCTTCTTCTTAGCACAGATACGCAGTATTTT

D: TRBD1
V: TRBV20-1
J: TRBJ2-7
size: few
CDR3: CSAPRQGSSYEQYF
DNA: TGCAGTGCACCCAGACAGGGGAGCTCCTACGAGCAGTACTTC

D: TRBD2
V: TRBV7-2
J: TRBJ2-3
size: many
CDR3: CASSLPSGLAGGPPGYTDTQYF
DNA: TGTGCCAGCAGCTTACCTTCGGGACTAGCGGGAGGGCCCCCCGGCTACACAGATACGCAGTATTTT

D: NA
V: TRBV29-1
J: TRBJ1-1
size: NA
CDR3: CSVPYGTEAFF
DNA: TGCAGCGTTCCGTATGGGACTGAAGCTTTCTTT

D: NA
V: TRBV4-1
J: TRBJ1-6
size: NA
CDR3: CASSQHGRSYNSPLHF
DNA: TGCGCCAGCAGCCAACACGGACGCTCCTATAATTCACCCCTCCACTTT

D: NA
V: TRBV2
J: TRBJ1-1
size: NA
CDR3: CASIVQVNTEAFF
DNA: TGTGCCAGCATAGTACAGGTGAACACTGAAGCTTTCTTT

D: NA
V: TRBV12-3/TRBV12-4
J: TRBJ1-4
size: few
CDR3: CASSFTDTNGEKLFF
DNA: TGTGCCAGCAGTTTTACGGACACGAACGGTGAAAAACTGTTTTTT

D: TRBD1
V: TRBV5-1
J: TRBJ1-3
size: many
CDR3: CASSAGQGATGNTIYF
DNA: TGCGCCAGCAGCGCTGGACAGGGGGCGACTGGAAACACCATATATTTT

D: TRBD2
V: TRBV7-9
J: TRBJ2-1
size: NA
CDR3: CASSLSGSSWTYNEQFF
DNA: TGTGCCAGCAGCTTAAGCGGGAGCTCCTGGACCTACAATGAGCAGTTCTTC

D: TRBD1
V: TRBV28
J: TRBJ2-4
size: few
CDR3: CASSSTWTGNQKQEPKNIQYF
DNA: TGTGCCAGCAGTTCCACCTGGACAGGGAATCAAAAACAAGAGCCCAAAAACATTCAGTACTTC